This TCR beta chain is from a study of beta chain features in type 1 diabetes. General study points: There was a moderate but significant shortening of TCRB CDR3s in all four CD4+ subsets of Type 1 diabetes patients.

Expressed TCRB transcripts were sequenced after all isolated RNA was converted to cDNA. Sequencing used immunoSEQ multiplex PCR; TCRdb keeps in-frame clones, though not all of them. The data hold 600,000 to 700,000 clones, with around 12% observed a single time. The CDR3 contains 13 residues. V lost 2 bases to trimming and J lost 4 bases, with 6 bases between them. Per the germline V gene, CDR1 is KGHSH and CDR2 is LQKENI. For this clone: Its specificity is unknown. Other DNA sequences in this specimen translate into the identical CDR3.

The genes are TRBV18 and TRBJ1-5; D remains ambiguous. The TCR sequence derives from a man aged 25 to 45 with type 1 diabetes. The sample was naive CD4+ T cells from blood. The CDR3 DNA sequence: TGTGCCAGCTCACCAGGGTTAAATCAGCCCCAGCATTTT. This sequence encodes CASSPGLNQPQHF.